This record covers a single T cell receptor (beta chain). The study amplified TCR beta CDR3 regions using RNA transcripts. HTBI-primed first-round RT-PCR preceded second-round multiplex PCR. TCRdb re-called the multiplex PCR reads with MiXCR, one entry per CDR3 protein. The sample contains around 660,000 distinct CDR3 sequences, 35% to 45% of which appear only once. V lost 0 bases to trimming and J lost 9 bases, with 17 bases between them. The CDR3 spans 15 residues. The germline V gene encodes CDR1 LNHNV and CDR2 YYDKDF (reference sequence). The data were taken from a study of Graves' ophthalmopathy and Graves' hyperthyroidism. Overall study context: At initial diagnosis, peripheral blood was obtained, and this preceded any treatment.

The chain links TRBV15 to TRBJ2-5, with a tentative D call TRBD1 (6 bases). This sequence originates from an adult man with Graves' ophthalmopathy. Sequencing was done on a sample of peripheral blood. In nucleotides, the CDR3 is TGTGCCACCAGCAGAGATATCCAGGGGAATCAGCCCCAGTACTTC. Translation: CATSRDIQGNQPQYF.